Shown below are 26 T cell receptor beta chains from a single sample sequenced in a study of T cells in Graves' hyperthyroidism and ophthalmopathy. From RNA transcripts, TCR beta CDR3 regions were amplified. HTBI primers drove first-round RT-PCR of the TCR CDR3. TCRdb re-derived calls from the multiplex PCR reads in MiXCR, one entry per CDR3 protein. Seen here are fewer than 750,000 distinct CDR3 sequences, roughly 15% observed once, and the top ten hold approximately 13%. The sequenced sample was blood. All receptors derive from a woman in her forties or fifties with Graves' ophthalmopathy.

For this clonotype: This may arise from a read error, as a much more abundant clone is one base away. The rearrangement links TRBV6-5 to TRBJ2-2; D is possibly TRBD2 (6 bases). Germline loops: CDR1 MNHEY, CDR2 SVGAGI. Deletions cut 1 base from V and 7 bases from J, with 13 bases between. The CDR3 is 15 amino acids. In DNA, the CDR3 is TGTGCCAGCAGTTACTGGAGAGGGCGGGGCGGGGAGCTGTTTTTT. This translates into CASSYWRGRGGELFF.

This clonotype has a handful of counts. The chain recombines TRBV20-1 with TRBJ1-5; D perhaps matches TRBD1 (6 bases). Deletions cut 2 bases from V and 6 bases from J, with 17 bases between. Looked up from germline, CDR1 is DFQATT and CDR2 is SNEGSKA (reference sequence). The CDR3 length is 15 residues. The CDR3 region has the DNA TGCAGTGCTAGAATAACAGGGAGGTCGGGTCAGCCCCAGCATTTT. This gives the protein CSARITGRSGQPQHF.

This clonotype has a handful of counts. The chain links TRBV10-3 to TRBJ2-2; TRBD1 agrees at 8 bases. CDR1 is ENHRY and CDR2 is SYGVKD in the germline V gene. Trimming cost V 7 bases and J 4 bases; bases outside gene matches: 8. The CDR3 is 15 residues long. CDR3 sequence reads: CAITKDRVRTGELFF. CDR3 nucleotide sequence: TGTGCCATCACTAAGGACAGGGTGCGCACCGGGGAGCTGTTTTTT.

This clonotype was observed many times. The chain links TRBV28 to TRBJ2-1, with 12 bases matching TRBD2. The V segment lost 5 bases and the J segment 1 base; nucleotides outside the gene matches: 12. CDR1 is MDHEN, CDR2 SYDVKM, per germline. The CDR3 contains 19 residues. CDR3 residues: CASSTRPGTSGPSYNEQFF. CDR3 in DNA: TGTGCCAGCAGTACGCGACCTGGGACTAGCGGGCCGTCCTACAATGAGCAGTTCTTC. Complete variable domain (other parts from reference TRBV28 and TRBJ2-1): DVKVTQSSRYLVKRTGEKVFLECVQDMDHENMFWYRQDPGLGLRLIYFSYDVKMKEKGDIPEGYSVSREKKERFSLILESASTNQTSMYLCASSTRPGTSGPSYNEQFFGPGTRLTVL.

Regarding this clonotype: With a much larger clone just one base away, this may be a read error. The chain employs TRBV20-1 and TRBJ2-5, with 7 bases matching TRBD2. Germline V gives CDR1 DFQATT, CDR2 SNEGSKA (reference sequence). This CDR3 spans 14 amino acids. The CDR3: CSASLPSGQETQCF. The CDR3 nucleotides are TGCAGTGCTAGTCTTCCTAGCGGCCAGGAGACCCAGTGCTTC.

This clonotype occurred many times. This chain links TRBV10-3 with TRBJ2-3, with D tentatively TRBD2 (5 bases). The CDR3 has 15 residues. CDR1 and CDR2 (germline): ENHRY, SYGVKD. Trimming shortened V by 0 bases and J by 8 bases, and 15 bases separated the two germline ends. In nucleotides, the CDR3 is TGTGCCATCAGTGAGTCTTGGACCGGGGAAGGTACGCAGTATTTT. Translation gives CAISESWTGEGTQYF.

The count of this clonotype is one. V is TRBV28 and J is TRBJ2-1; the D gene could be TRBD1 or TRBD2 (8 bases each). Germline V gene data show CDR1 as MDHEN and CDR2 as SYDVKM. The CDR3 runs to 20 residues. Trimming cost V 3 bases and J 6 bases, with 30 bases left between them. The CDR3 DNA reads TGTGCCAGCAGTTTGCCCTTGACAGGGGTAACCGGGACTAGATTCAATGAGCAGTTCTTC. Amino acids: CASSLPLTGVTGTRFNEQFF.

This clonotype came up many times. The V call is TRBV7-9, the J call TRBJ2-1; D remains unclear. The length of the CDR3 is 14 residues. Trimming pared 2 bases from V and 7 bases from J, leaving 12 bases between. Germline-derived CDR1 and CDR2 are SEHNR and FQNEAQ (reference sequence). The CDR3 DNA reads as TGTGCCAGCAGCTTATCCGGTTCCCAAAATGAGCAGTTCTTC. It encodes CASSLSGSQNEQFF.

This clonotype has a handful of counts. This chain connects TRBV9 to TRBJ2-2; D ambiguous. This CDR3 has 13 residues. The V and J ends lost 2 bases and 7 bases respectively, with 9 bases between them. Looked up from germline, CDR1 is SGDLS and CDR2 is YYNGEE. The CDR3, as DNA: TGTGCCAGCAGCGTCGGCCTTTACGGGGAGCTGTTTTTT. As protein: CASSVGLYGELFF. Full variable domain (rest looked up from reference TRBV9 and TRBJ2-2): DSGVTQTPKHLITATGQRVTLRCSPRSGDLSVYWYQQSLDQGLQFLIQYYNGEERAKGNILERFSAQQFPDLHSELNLSSLELGDSALYFCASSVGLYGELFFGEGSRLTVL.

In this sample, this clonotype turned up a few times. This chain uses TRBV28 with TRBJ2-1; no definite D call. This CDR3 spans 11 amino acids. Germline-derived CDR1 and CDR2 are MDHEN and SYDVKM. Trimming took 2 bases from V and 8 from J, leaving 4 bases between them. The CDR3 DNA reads TGTGCCAGCAGTTTAGACTATGAGCAGTTCTTC. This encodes CASSLDYEQFF.

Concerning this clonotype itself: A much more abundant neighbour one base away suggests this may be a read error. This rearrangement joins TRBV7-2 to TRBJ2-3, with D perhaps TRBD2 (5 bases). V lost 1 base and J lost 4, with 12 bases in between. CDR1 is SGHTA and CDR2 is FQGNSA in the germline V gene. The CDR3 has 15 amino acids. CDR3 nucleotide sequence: TGTACCAGCAGCTTAGGGTCTAGCATGCCAGATACGCAGTATTTT. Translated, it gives CTSSLGSSMPDTQYF.

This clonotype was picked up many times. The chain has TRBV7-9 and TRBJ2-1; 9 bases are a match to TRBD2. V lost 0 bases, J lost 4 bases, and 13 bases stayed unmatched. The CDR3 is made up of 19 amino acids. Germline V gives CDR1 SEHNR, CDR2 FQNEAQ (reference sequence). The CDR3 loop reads CASSLAGGRAPTTYNEQFF. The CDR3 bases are TGTGCCAGCAGCTTAGCTGGCGGGAGGGCCCCAACCACGTACAATGAGCAGTTCTTC.

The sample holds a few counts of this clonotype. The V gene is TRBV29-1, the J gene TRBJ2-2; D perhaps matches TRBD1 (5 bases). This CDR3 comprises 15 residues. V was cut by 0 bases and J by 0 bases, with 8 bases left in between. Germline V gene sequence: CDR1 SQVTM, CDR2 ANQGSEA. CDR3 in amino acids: CSVEDGATNTGELFF. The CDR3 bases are TGCAGCGTTGAAGATGGGGCGACGAACACCGGGGAGCTGTTTTTT.

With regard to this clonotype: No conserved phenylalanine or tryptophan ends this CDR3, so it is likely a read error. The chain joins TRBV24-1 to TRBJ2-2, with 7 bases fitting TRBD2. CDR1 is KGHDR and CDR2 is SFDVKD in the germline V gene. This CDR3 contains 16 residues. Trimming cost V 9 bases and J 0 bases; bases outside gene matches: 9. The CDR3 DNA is TGTGCCACCCATGTAGGGAGGGTGGCGAACACCGGGGAGCTGTTTCTT. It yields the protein CATHVGRVANTGELFL.

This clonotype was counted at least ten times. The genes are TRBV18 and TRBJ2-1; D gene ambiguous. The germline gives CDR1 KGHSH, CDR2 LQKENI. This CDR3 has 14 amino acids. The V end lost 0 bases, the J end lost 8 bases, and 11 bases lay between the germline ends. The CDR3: CASSPPASLHEQFF. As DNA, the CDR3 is TGTGCCAGCTCACCACCCGCCAGTCTCCATGAGCAGTTCTTC.

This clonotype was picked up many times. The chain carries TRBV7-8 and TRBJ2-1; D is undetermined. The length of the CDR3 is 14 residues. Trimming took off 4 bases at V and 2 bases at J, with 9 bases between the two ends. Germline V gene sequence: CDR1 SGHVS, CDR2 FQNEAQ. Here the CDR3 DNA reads TGTGCCAGCAGCTCCATTAGGCCCTACAATGAGCAGTTCTTC. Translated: CASSSIRPYNEQFF.

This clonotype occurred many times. CDR3 DNA: TGTGCCAGCAGCACCGGGACAGTGAACACTGAAGCTTTCTTT. This encodes CASSTGTVNTEAFF. The chain employs TRBV6-1 and TRBJ1-1; TRBD1 matches 7 bases. V trimming: 6 bases; J trimming: 0 bases; junction bases outside the gene matches: 4. The CDR3 length is 14 residues. Germline V gene sequence: CDR1 MNHNS, CDR2 SASEGT.

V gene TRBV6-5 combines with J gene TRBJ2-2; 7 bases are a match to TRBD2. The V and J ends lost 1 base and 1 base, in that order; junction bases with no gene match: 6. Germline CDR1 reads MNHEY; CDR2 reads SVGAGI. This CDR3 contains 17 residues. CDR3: CASSYFGQRGNTGELFF. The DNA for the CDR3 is TGTGCCAGCAGTTACTTCGGGCAGCGGGGGAACACCGGGGAGCTGTTTTTT.

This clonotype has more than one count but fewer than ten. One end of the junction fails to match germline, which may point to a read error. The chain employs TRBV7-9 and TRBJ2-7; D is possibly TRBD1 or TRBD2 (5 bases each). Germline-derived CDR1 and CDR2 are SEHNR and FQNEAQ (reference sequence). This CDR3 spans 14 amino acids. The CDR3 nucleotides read TGTGCCAGCAGCCGACCGGGACCGAACTACGAGCGGTACTTC. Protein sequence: CASSRPGPNYERYF.

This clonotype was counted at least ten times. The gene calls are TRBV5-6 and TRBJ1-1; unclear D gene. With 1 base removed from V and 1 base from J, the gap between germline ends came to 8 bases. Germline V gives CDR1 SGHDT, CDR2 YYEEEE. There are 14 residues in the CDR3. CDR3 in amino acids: CASSLLGPNTEAFF. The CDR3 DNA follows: TGTGCCAGCAGCTTGCTGGGTCCGAACACTGAAGCTTTCTTT.

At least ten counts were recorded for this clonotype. CDR3 loop: CASSSGTGGMNTEAFF. The CDR3 nucleotides read TGTGCCAGCAGTTCCGGGACAGGGGGGATGAACACTGAAGCTTTCTTT. The V call is TRBV28, the J call TRBJ1-1, with 11 bases that match TRBD1. The CDR3 runs 16 residues. Trimming at V came to 4 bases and at J to 0 bases, leaving 4 bases not matched to a gene. The germline gives CDR1 MDHEN, CDR2 SYDVKM.

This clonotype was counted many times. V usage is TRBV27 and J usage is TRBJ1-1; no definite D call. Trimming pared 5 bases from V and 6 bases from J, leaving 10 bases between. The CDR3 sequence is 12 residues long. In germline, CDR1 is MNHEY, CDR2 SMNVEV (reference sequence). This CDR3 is CASSPIGAEAFF. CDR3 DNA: TGTGCCAGCAGTCCCATAGGAGCTGAAGCTTTCTTT.

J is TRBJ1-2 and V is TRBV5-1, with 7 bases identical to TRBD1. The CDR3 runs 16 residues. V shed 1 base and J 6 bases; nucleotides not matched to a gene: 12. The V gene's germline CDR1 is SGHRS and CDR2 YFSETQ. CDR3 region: CASSLFKTGPADGYTF. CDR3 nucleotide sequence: TGCGCCAGCAGCTTGTTTAAGACAGGGCCAGCCGATGGCTACACCTTC.

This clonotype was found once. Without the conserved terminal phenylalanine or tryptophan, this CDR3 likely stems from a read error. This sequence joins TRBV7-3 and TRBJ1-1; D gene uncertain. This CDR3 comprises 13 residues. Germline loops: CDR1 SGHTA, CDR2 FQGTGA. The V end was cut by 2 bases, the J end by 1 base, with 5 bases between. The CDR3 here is CASSLGKNTEAFS. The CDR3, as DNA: TGTGCCAGCAGCTTAGGAAAGAACACTGAAGCTTTCTCT.

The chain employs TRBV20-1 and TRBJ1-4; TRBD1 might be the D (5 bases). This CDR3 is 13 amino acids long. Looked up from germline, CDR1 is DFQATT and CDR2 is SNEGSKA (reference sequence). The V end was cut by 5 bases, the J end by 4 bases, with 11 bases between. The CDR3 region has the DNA TGCAGTGCTGATATAAGGGGTAATGAAAAACTGTTTTTT. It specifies CSADIRGNEKLFF.

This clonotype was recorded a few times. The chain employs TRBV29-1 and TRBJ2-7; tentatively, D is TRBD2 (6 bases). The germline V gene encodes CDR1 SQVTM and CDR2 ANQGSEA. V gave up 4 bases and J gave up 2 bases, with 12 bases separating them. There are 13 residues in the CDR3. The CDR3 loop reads CSVAMVAAYEQYF. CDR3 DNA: TGCAGCGTTGCCATGGTAGCGGCCTACGAGCAGTACTTC.